The present TCR beta chain was sequenced within a study of cytomegalovirus exposure and HLA in healthy donors (dated by TCRdb to about 2017). At the level of the whole study: In an earlier analysis of 550 to 750 of the donors, about 270 Gb of sequence data and 90 million to 120 million unique TCR beta sequences from 180 million or so T cells were reported. An early release covering some 640 HLA-typed donors comprised roughly 300 gigabases of sequencing data and about 90 million unique TCR sequences. Among the roughly 390 genotyped donors, 75% to 90% belonged to the genetic ancestry cluster associated with self-reported Caucasian donors. The study was designed to test whether signatures of past pathogen exposure could be identified by cataloging public T cell receptors. The study used immunosequencing to profile the T cell repertoires of about 670 subjects and linked those repertoires to cytomegalovirus serostatus. A separate validation cohort of roughly 110 different subjects was used in addition to the approximately 700-subject first cohort. To predict cytomegalovirus infection status, the study combined high-throughput TCR immunosequencing, statistical association of individual TCRs with disease status, and machine learning. In a later analysis, previously published TCR beta repertoires from 550 to 700 donors were re-analyzed and high-resolution HLA genotyping was added so that TCR occurrence patterns could be studied. Rather than drawing on any new phenotypic data, the later analysis identified candidate immune exposures from TCR beta sequences and the way those sequences occurred across donors. An earlier analysis of about 600 of the donors used high-throughput TCR beta sequencing to judge whether each TCR beta V gene segment behaved as functional or pseudogenic. Alongside the repertoire data, information on donor age, sex, ethnicity and CMV serostatus was compiled. In a later genetic analysis, genome-wide SNP genotypes for 398 of the 666 donors were used, and that subset was treated as a discovery cohort. Every repertoire in the discovery cohort had been generated on one and the same sequencing platform. HLA typing included class I and class II loci at four-digit resolution. The number of donors typed differed by locus, with roughly 629-640 for A, B, C, DRB1 and DQB1, 522 for DQA1, about 610 for DPA1, and some 440 for DPB1. A handful of DR-DQ haplotypes were handled as single units for association and clustering because linkage in the cohort was strong. On average, around 240,000 unique TCR beta nucleotide sequences were sequenced per donor among more than 350 genotyped donors of the cohort, with roughly 18% of those sequences being non-productive. What the study reported, not specific to this receptor: A group of highly shared sequence variants was considered likely to be a technical artifact of the sequencing pipeline. When HLA alleles, especially DR and DQ, strongly co-occurred, TCR associations were difficult to assign to individual alleles. Compared with equally common non-associated chains, HLA-associated TCR beta chains in a later analysis were more clonally expanded and had lower generation probabilities. Across donors, most TCR sequences were observed very rarely, whereas some public TCRs were present in many individuals. Presence/absence analyses assumed roughly uniform sequencing depth across donors, an assumption that may not hold. Three of the identified cytomegalovirus-associated TCR beta chains were confirmed in vitro to be specific for cytomegalovirus antigens. The classifier was reported to diagnose cytomegalovirus status with high specificity and sensitivity in both the original cohort and the validation cohort. In a later analysis, most CMV-associated TCR beta chains were found to appear HLA-restricted, with HLA associations seemingly driven largely by CMV exposure. Linkage disequilibrium might explain the correlated functional status among segregating V segments, but an unknown experimental factor could not be ruled out. A further reported finding was that TCR beta sequences accurately predicted the HLA-A and HLA-B alleles for most subjects in the first cohort. This cohort had only TCR beta chains sequenced, and the lack of alpha or paired-chain data limited which features could be detected. Broadly in line with IMGT annotations, most TCR beta V segments showed up in productive rearrangements about 90% or about 30% of the time in an earlier analysis of several hundred of the donors. V-gene and J-gene trimming of TCR beta chains was associated with a missense DCLRE1C variant in a later genetic analysis, and the association was replicated in an independent cohort. Some IMGT-functional V segments, including TRBV6-2 and TRBV6-3, could not be told apart with the 87-base-pair reads, so those segments were excluded. In a later genetic analysis, fewer N-insertions in productive TCRs were reported among donors in an Asian-associated ancestry cluster than the approximately 670-donor mean. It was suggested by the authors that the approach could potentially be generalized to other disease states and immunological phenotypes. In the study, approximately 150 TCR beta chains were listed as associated with cytomegalovirus. According to a later analysis, TCR association rates differed among HLA loci, with DRB1 alleles showing the most associated TCRs and HLA-C alleles showing the fewest. Specific HLA alleles were associated with 18,000 or so TCR beta sequences at a false discovery rate of 0.05 in a later analysis. According to a later analysis, parvovirus B19, influenza, CMV and Epstein-Barr virus appeared linked to several top co-occurrence clusters. For the cohort, immune exposure information was limited to CMV serostatus. Because some donors lacked HLA typing at each locus, the association tests relied only on the typed subset. Roughly 15 rarely observed V segments, including chromosome 9 orphons, were excluded from the earlier analysis of a few hundred of the donors because counts were too low.

Libraries were prepared through the immunoSEQ multiplex PCR assay. A mixture of 60 forward primers for TCR Vbeta segments and 13 reverse primers for TCR Jbeta segments was used in the multiplex PCR. The CDR3 region of rearranged TCR beta genes was amplified from genomic DNA by a multiplex PCR assay. The Illumina HiSeq System was used to sequence the amplified TCR beta libraries as 87-base-pair reads. In the paper's pipeline: In a later analysis, about 80 million unique TCR beta chains were counted across the approximately 640 repertoires, and about 9.9 million of these chains were shared by at least two donors. Raw reads were error-corrected and collapsed into unique sequences by a nearest-neighbor algorithm in which closely related sequences were merged to remove PCR and sequencing errors. V, D and J gene segments were assigned by aligning CDR3 sequences to IMGT reference sequences. For a sequence to be retained, a match of at least six nucleotides to both a V gene segment and a J gene segment was required. A rearrangement was called productive if the CDR3 had no stop codons and remained in frame with V and J, and every other rearrangement was called non-productive. Following IMGT convention, CDR3 was defined as the stretch from the second conserved V-encoded cysteine up to the conserved J-encoded phenylalanine. The earlier analysis of some 600 of the donors excluded sequences that lacked an unambiguous match to a single V gene segment. In an earlier analysis of 587 of the donors, V segments were called functional above 56.7% productive rearrangements and were called segregating when the between-donor standard deviation exceeded 5%. A statistical classification framework was built to diagnose cytomegalovirus status from the catalog of TCR beta chain sequences. In a later analysis, TCR nucleotide sequences were compared against IMGT/GENE-DB human TR gene sequences so that V and J genes could be assigned. Using the TCRdist pipeline, a later analysis assigned CDR3 sequences along with most-parsimonious VDJ recombination scenarios. In a later analysis, each TCR beta chain was defined by its CDR3 amino acid sequence together with its V-gene family, and reads lacking a unique V-gene family were excluded. As a way to deal with suspected cross-contamination and a sequencing artifact, a later analysis dropped 500 to 700 nucleotide sequences that were highly shared and had low generation probability. A later analysis calculated a clonal expansion index for each public chain from normalized within-repertoire ranks of inferred template counts. In a later analysis, generation probabilities were computed using a VDJ recombination model fitted to out-of-frame rearrangements, and the results were checked against IGoR. A later analysis scored TCR-TCR, TCR-HLA and TCR-CMV co-occurrence with hypergeometric tests, applying a repertoire-size bias correction to TCR pairs. A later analysis estimated false discovery rates by permuting HLA or CMV assignments 20 times. In a later analysis, co-occurring TCRs were grouped with DBSCAN, and TCRdist sequence similarity was added when clustering was performed within HLA-allele-positive subsets. Repertoires with fewer than 30,000 or more than 120,000 public chains, plus five repertoires with anomalous nucleotide sharing, were excluded from co-occurrence clustering. This is the immuneACCESS table as TCRdb keeps it, with only in-frame sequences that have V and J called. A part of the clones is gone; compared with another copy, unresolved V genes explain less than half, and the rest is unexplained. V and J calls and clone size are copied from that table; D and trimming were computed from the DNA. Here the sample has around 200,000 clones; under 85% occur a single time. The biggest ten clones account for 10% to 13% of the sample.

CDR1 and CDR2 are read off the germline V gene as SGHTA and FQGNSA. Trimming removed 4 bases from V and 7 bases from J, leaving 8 bases between the germline ends. From the cysteine up to the phenylalanine, the CDR3 has a length of 13 residues. Solely the CDR3 DNA is kept, with 39 bases framed from the first base. The cohort consisted of approximately 670 healthy bone marrow donors. Cohort members were all nominally healthy when sampled, although unrecorded immune exposures were likely present. The donor tested CMV seropositive, placing the donor among the approximately 310 seropositive members of the cohort. A peripheral blood sample was provided by each donor, and peripheral blood mononuclear cells were used for TCR beta sequencing. The Qiagen DNeasy Blood Extraction Kit was used to extract genomic DNA from the blood cell samples. As for this clone: What antigen it recognizes has not been identified. Nothing much larger sits one base from this clone, and base qualities are not available.

Input material: PBMCs. The chain is encoded by TRBV7-2 joined to TRBJ1-6, with the D segment identity uncertain. This TCR came from a woman aged 45-59 years in good health and CMV-seropositive. The CDR3 reads CASSSVRNSPLHF. At the DNA level, the sequence is TGTGCCAGCAGCTCCGTTCGGAATTCACCCCTCCACTTT.